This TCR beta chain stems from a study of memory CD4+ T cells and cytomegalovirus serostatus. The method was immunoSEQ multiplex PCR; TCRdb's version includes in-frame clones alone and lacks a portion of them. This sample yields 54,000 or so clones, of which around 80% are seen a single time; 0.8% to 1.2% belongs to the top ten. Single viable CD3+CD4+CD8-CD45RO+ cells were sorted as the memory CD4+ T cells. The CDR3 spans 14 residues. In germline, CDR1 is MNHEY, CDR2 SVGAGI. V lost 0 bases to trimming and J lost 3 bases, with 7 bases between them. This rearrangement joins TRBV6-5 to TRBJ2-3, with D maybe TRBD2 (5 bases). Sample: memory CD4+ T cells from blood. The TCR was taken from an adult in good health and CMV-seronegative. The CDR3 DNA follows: TGTGCCAGCAGTTACTCGAGGGAAACAGATACGCAGTATTTT. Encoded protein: CASSYSRETDTQYF.